Below, 21 T cell receptor beta chains from the same sample are listed, as sequenced in a study of T-cell reconstitution after alpha-beta-depleted transplantation in children. This sample's TCRbeta library carried unique molecular identifier barcodes. MiXCR was run by TCRdb on the PCR reads, yielding one entry per CDR3 protein. Of about 580,000 distinct CDR3 sequences in the sample, roughly 23% were seen once. The input for sequencing was PBMCs, mostly from graft donor cells, taken 360 days after TCRalphabeta/CD19-depleted stem cell transplant. These receptor sequences come from a boy less than two years old who had a stem cell transplant for acute myeloid leukemia, so the T cells may come from the graft donor.

The sample holds many counts of this clonotype. The chain joins TRBV29-1 to TRBJ2-3; 14 bases line up with TRBD2. J was trimmed by 3 bases and V by 7 bases; bases with no gene match: 9. Germline V gene lookup returns CDR1 SQVTM and CDR2 ANQGSEA. This CDR3 has 16 residues. The CDR3 nucleotides are TGCAGCGCCCTGCTGGGACTAGCGGGGGCGACAGATACGCAGTATTTT. As protein: CSALLGLAGATDTQYF.

This clonotype was observed many times. This rearrangement joins TRBV29-1 to TRBJ1-1, with D possibly matching TRBD1 (6 bases). The V gene lost 0 bases and the J gene lost 5 bases, with 13 bases spanning the gap. CDR1 SQVTM and CDR2 ANQGSEA come from the germline V gene. This CDR3 spans 14 amino acids. In DNA form, the CDR3 reads TGCAGCGTTGAAGATGACAGGCGCCAAACTGAAGCTTTCTTT. It codes for CSVEDDRRQTEAFF.

The V gene is TRBV10-3, the J gene TRBJ2-7; no clear D. Deletions cut 3 bases from V and 5 bases from J, with 14 bases between. CDR1 and CDR2 from the germline V gene are ENHRY and SYGVKD. The CDR3 length is 14 residues. The DNA for the CDR3 is TGTGCCATCAGTGAAATCGGCCAGACGGACGAGCAGTACTTC. It yields the protein CAISEIGQTDEQYF.

The CDR3 DNA reads TGCGCCAGCAGCCAAGGGGGGGCCCCCGTTGACGAGCAGTACTTC. It yields the protein CASSQGGAPVDEQYF. The V call is TRBV4-3, the J call TRBJ2-7; possibly TRBD1 or TRBD2 for D (6 bases each). The CDR3 loop spans 15 amino acids. Per germline, CDR1 LGHNA and CDR2 YSLEER. Deletions cut 1 base from V and 5 bases from J, with 15 bases between.

The gene calls are TRBV11-1 and TRBJ1-2, with 8 bases aligning to TRBD1. Germline assignment: CDR1 SGHAT and CDR2 FQDESV (reference sequence). V shed 5 bases and J 8 bases; nucleotides not matched to a gene: 16. The CDR3 spans 16 residues. CDR3 nucleotide sequence: TGTGCCAGCAGCCTCGGGACAGGAGATGCCTGGAGCGGCTACACCTTC. Its translation: CASSLGTGDAWSGYTF.

The chain recombines TRBV6-2 or TRBV6-3 with TRBJ2-7; 11 nucleotides match TRBD2. The CDR3 has 14 amino acids. V was clipped by 8 bases and J by 2 bases; unmatched bases: 5. Germline CDR1 and CDR2: MNHEY and SVGEGT. The CDR3 is CASGRLAGTYEQYV. The DNA for the CDR3 is TGTGCCAGCGGACGACTAGCGGGGACCTACGAGCAGTACGTC.

The V gene is TRBV12-3 or TRBV12-4, the J gene TRBJ2-1; a possible D gene is TRBD1 (5 bases). The CDR3 is 12 amino acids. V lost 6 bases and J 6 bases, leaving 9 bases between the germline ends. This chain's CDR3 is CASRPGSNEQFF. In DNA form, the CDR3 reads TGTGCCAGCAGGCCAGGGTCCAATGAGCAGTTCTTC.

V is TRBV4-3 and J is TRBJ1-3, with D possibly being TRBD1 (6 bases). The V end was cut by 4 bases, the J end by 0 bases, with 13 bases between. The germline CDR1 and CDR2 sequences are LGHNA and YSLEER. This CDR3 comprises 16 residues. The DNA of the CDR3 is TGCGCCAGCAGCCGAGAATCGACAGGCTCTGGAAACACCATATATTTT. It encodes CASSRESTGSGNTIYF.

This clonotype has ten or more counts. This chain joins TRBV7-2 and TRBJ2-3, with D unclear. The V gene lost 1 base and the J gene lost 7 bases, with 15 bases spanning the gap. Germline lookup yields CDR1 SGHTA and CDR2 FQGNSA. The CDR3 is 15 amino acids. Here the CDR3 reads CASSLGANRDHTQYF. The CDR3 DNA reads TGTGCCAGCAGCTTAGGGGCCAACAGAGATCATACGCAGTATTTT. Full variable domain (rest looked up from reference TRBV7-2 and TRBJ2-3): GAGVSQSPSNKVTEKGKDVELRCDPISGHTALYWYRQSLGQGLEFLIYFQGNSAPDKSGLPSDRFSAERTGGSVSTLTIQRTQQEDSAVYLCASSLGANRDHTQYFGPGTRLTVL.

A few counts support this clonotype. The chain has TRBV7-6 and TRBJ1-6; a weak D match, TRBD1 (5 bases). The CDR3 spans 13 residues. Germline CDR1 SGHVS, CDR2 FNYEAQ. The V end was cut by 4 bases, the J end by 7 bases, with 8 bases between. The CDR3 protein is CASSWGPNSPLHF. CDR3 sequence (DNA): TGTGCCAGCAGCTGGGGACCGAATTCACCCCTCCACTTT.

The chain uses TRBV5-1 and TRBJ2-7; D possibly corresponds to TRBD2 (5 bases). Deletions cut 0 bases from V and 1 base from J, with 8 bases between. Germline CDR1 reads SGHRS; CDR2 reads YFSETQ. This CDR3 contains 14 residues. CDR3 in amino acids: CASSLVPGSYEQYV. For the CDR3, the DNA is TGCGCCAGCAGCTTGGTCCCGGGGTCCTACGAGCAGTACGTC.

This rearrangement joins TRBV20-1 to TRBJ2-5; possibly TRBD2 for D (6 bases). This CDR3 is 12 amino acids long. Trimming left V 6 bases short and J 4 bases short, with 12 bases between. Per the germline V gene, CDR1 is DFQATT and CDR2 is SNEGSKA (reference sequence). In DNA, the CDR3 is TGCAGTGCCCTGGAGGGGACAGAGACCCAGTACTTC. Protein product: CSALEGTETQYF.

The chain has TRBV6-2 or TRBV6-3 and TRBJ1-1; no clear D. Germline lookup yields CDR1 MNHEY and CDR2 SVGEGT. The CDR3 has 12 residues. Trimming stripped 7 bases from V and 6 bases from J, with 12 bases between. CDR3 sequence reads: CASMGGPAEAFF. DNA for the CDR3: TGTGCCAGCATGGGAGGGCCGGCTGAAGCTTTCTTT.

The rearrangement uses TRBV4-3 and TRBJ1-3; TRBD1 is a possible D gene (6 bases). This CDR3 is built from 16 residues. Trimming left V 1 base short and J 4 bases short, with 14 bases between. Germline assignment: CDR1 LGHNA and CDR2 YSLEER. CDR3 nucleotides: TGCGCCAGCAGCCAAGTATGGGGGGGCGAAGGAAACACCATATATTTT. Residues: CASSQVWGGEGNTIYF.

Only a few counts were recorded for this clonotype. The chain is built from TRBV5-1 and TRBJ1-6; 9 positions match TRBD1. With 0 bases clipped from V and 8 bases from J, the junction kept 6 bases outside the gene matches. Looked up from germline, CDR1 is SGHRS and CDR2 is YFSETQ. The CDR3 extends over 16 amino acids. The DNA for the CDR3 is TGCGCCAGCAGCTTGGAGGGACAGGGTCGGTATTCACCCCTCCACTTT. This translates into CASSLEGQGRYSPLHF.

CDR3 coding DNA: TGTGCCAGCTCACCGAGGGGGACAGGGGTTTCCTACGAGCAGTACGTC. Its translation: CASSPRGTGVSYEQYV. The rearrangement joins TRBV18 to TRBJ2-7, with TRBD1 matching 10 bases. Losses at the gene ends were 3 bases for V and 1 base for J; bases not matched to a gene: 6. This CDR3 is 16 amino acids long. Germline V gene data show CDR1 as KGHSH and CDR2 as LQKENI.

The genes are TRBV6-5 and TRBJ2-1, with D unclear. The length of the CDR3 is 14 residues. Germline V CDR1 and CDR2: MNHEY, SVGAGI. The ends were cut back, 3 bases at V and 7 bases at J, with 13 bases in the middle. CDR3 protein: CASSYITFVNEQFF. In nucleotides, the CDR3 is TGTGCCAGCAGTTATATCACGTTCGTAAATGAGCAGTTCTTC.

This clonotype was counted only a few times. The CDR3 DNA is TGTGCCAGCAGCGTAGGATCGGCGGGATATTCACCCCTCCACTTT. Encoded protein: CASSVGSAGYSPLHF. V usage is TRBV9 and J usage is TRBJ1-6; D unresolved. Germline V gene sequence: CDR1 SGDLS, CDR2 YYNGEE. Trimming stripped 0 bases from V and 8 bases from J, with 12 bases between. The CDR3 is 15 amino acids.

The sample holds a few counts of this clonotype. The chain links TRBV21-1 to TRBJ2-3; the table assigns TRBD1, which was not confirmed against the DNA. TRBV21-1 is a pseudogene segment. CDR3 size: 15 residues. The DNA for the CDR3 is TGTGCCAGCAGATTAGGGCGGGACGGCACAGATACGCAGTATTTT. As protein: CASRLGRDGTDTQYF.

The J gene is TRBJ2-3, the V gene TRBV12-3 or TRBV12-4; 9 bases map to TRBD2. V was clipped by 5 bases and J by 4 bases; unmatched bases: 7. The CDR3 is made up of 15 amino acids. The CDR3 sequence: CASSTGLANPDTQYF. CDR3 nucleotide sequence: TGTGCCAGCAGTACGGGACTAGCAAATCCAGATACGCAGTATTTT.

V and J are TRBV11-2 and TRBJ1-1; D is possibly TRBD1 (6 bases). V gave up 5 bases and J gave up 5 bases, with 15 bases separating them. CDR3 length equals 14 residues. Per germline, CDR1 SGHAT and CDR2 FQNNGV. DNA for the CDR3: TGTGCCAGCAGCCGGACAGCTCGAGGTACTGAAGCTTTCTTT. Encoded protein: CASSRTARGTEAFF.